The clone carrying this TCR beta chain was counted between two and nine times. Antigen: not known. These data originate in a study of T cell repertoires in cytomegalovirus infection. In the study overall: Both a matching HLA type and CMV infection were indicated by public TCR beta signatures. Study results and caveats: Summed frequency of public TCR beta families distinguished CMV carriers with the relevant HLA. The ex vivo response was dominated by HLA-C-restricted CMV-specific TCR beta clonotypes.

Germline loops: CDR1 SGHVS, CDR2 FNYEAQ. V was cut by 0 bases and J by 10 bases, with 13 bases left in between. This CDR3 contains 15 residues. TCRdb analysed the reads with MiXCR anew, one entry per CDR3 protein. This table has about 230,000 distinct CDR3 sequences, 22% appearing once. This chain connects TRBV7-6 to TRBJ1-6, with D possibly being TRBD1 (5 bases). The receptor was derived from a human donor in good health (CMV status not recorded). Some clones in this sample may be carry-over from other donors' samples. The sample was CD8+ T cells from PBMCs. The DNA of the CDR3 is TGTGCCAGCAGCTTAGCGGGCCAGGGAGGCTCACCCCTCCACTTT. The encoded protein is CASSLAGQGGSPLHF.